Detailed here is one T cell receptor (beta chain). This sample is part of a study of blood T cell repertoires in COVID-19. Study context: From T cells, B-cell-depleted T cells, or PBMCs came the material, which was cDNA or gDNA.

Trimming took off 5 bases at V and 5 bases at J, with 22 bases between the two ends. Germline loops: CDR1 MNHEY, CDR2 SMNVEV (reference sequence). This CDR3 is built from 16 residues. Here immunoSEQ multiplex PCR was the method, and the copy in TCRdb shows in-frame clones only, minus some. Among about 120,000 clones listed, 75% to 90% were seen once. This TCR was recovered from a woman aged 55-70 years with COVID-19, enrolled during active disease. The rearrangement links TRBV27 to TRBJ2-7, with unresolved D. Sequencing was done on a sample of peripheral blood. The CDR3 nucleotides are TGTGCCAGCAGTGAGGCCCCGTGGCTTGGTCCTCACGAGCAGTACTTC. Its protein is CASSEAPWLGPHEQYF.